A selection of T cell receptor beta chains follows, all from one sample in a study of cytomegalovirus exposure and HLA in healthy donors. Only in-frame clones appear in the TCRdb table, and some are missing; sequencing was by immunoSEQ multiplex PCR. The sample lists more than 85,000 clones; about 83% were seen once. The sample taken for sequencing was PBMCs. These receptors came from a man between 18 and 35 years old in good health and CMV-seronegative. Both conserved end residues are part of each CDR3. A D gene is named only where the DNA matches it firmly. Part of the rows lack a size; the others show once, few, many or a class for expanded clones.

size	J	V	D	length	DNA	CDR3
.	TRBJ2-7	TRBV6-5	TRBD1	15	TGTGCCAGCAGTCCAAGAGACAGGGTGGTGTACGAGCAGTACTTC	CASSPRDRVVYEQYF
few	TRBJ1-1	TRBV10-2	.	13	TGCGCCAGCTCAGGGAATATGAACACTGAAGCTTTCTTT	CASSGNMNTEAFF
.	TRBJ2-7	TRBV9	.	17	TGTGCCAGCAGCGTAGTGGCGACACCACAATTCTCCTACGAGCAGTACTTC	CASSVVATPQFSYEQYF
.	TRBJ2-7	TRBV9	.	17	TGTGCCAGCAGCCCTAGGGGGGGGACCCCACTGGGGTACGAGCAGTACTTC	CASSPRGGTPLGYEQYF
few	TRBJ1-1	TRBV9	.	15	TGTGCCAGCAGCGTAGTCGACAGAATGAACACTGAAGCTTTCTTT	CASSVVDRMNTEAFF
.	TRBJ2-7	TRBV11-3	TRBD1	15	TGTGCCAGCAGCGGCCCGAGACAGGGATCCTACGAGCAGTACTTC	CASSGPRQGSYEQYF
.	TRBJ2-7	TRBV6-5	.	12	TGTGCCAGCTCCCCGGGATCCTACGAGCAGTACTTC	CASSPGSYEQYF
.	TRBJ2-1	TRBV28	TRBD2	16	TGTGCCAGCAGTCCCACGCTAGCGGGAGTGGGTAATGAGCAGTTCTTC	CASSPTLAGVGNEQFF
.	TRBJ1-2	TRBV27	TRBD1	14	TGTGCCAGCAGTTTGAAGGGGGCGAGCTATGGCTACACCTTC	CASSLKGASYGYTF
.	TRBJ2-7	TRBV4-3	TRBD1	16	TGCGCCAGCAGCCAAGACAGGGGGCTCCGTGGGTACGAGCAGTACTTC	CASSQDRGLRGYEQYF
.	TRBJ2-7	TRBV27	TRBD1	15	TGTGCCAGCAGCCGACAGGGGGAGGGCTACTACGAGCAGTACTTC	CASSRQGEGYYEQYF
.	TRBJ2-3	TRBV27	.	13	TGTGCCAGCAGGAAAATGGGGCTGGATACGCAGTATTTT	CASRKMGLDTQYF
.	TRBJ1-2	TRBV7-8	.	16	TGTGCCAGCAGCTTCGTCAAAATTTACAGGGCCTCTGGCTACACCTTC	CASSFVKIYRASGYTF
few	TRBJ2-3	TRBV4-1	.	15	TGCGCCAGCAGCCGAACTCAGCGGGGCACAGATACGCAGTATTTT	CASSRTQRGTDTQYF
.	TRBJ2-7	TRBV5-4	TRBD1	15	TGTGCCAGCAGCTTGGTGGGACAGGGTTCTTACGAGCAGTACTTC	CASSLVGQGSYEQYF
.	TRBJ1-2	TRBV6-1	.	10	TGTGCCAGCAAGGGGTACGGCTACACCTTC	CASKGYGYTF
.	TRBJ2-1	TRBV9	TRBD2	16	TGTGCCAGCAGCGTAGAGCTAGCGGCGACCTACAATGAGCAGTTCTTC	CASSVELAATYNEQFF
.	TRBJ1-2	TRBV28	TRBD1	14	TGTGCCAGCAGTCTGCCAGGGGGCTACTATGGCTACACCTTC	CASSLPGGYYGYTF
.	TRBJ1-1	TRBV11-3	.	16	TGTGCCAGCAGCTTATATAGGAGGGACGGATACACTGAAGCTTTCTTT	CASSLYRRDGYTEAFF
.	TRBJ2-1	TRBV28	.	16	TGTGCCAGCAGTCTCCTAGGGGGAGCTGGCTACAATGAGCAGTTCTTC	CASSLLGGAGYNEQFF
.	TRBJ1-6	TRBV6-6	.	15	TGTGCCAGCAGTCCCCACGACAAGCTGGATTCACCCCTCCACTTT	CASSPHDKLDSPLHF
few	TRBJ2-7	TRBV7-3	.	14	TGTGCCAGCAGCAATGGACAGGGCGGGGGCGAGCAGTACTTC	CASSNGQGGGEQYF
.	TRBJ1-5	TRBV7-8	.	15	TGTGCCAGCAGCTTAGGGTCAGGGGGCAATCAGCCCCAGCATTTT	CASSLGSGGNQPQHF
.	TRBJ2-7	TRBV25-1	.	15	TGTGCCAGCAGTGAAGGGGGCAGGGTCACTGACGAGCAGTACTTC	CASSEGGRVTDEQYF
few	TRBJ2-7	TRBV7-6	TRBD2	15	TGTGCCAGCAGCTTAGGCCCTAGCGGGAGTTACGAGCAGTACTTC	CASSLGPSGSYEQYF
.	TRBJ1-3	TRBV11-2	.	17	TGTGCCAGCGCGTCGTTAAGGTCACGGAGGGCTGGAAACACCATATATTTT	CASASLRSRRAGNTIYF
.	TRBJ1-3	TRBV6-5	TRBD1	15	TGTGCCAGTAAATGGGGGACAGGGCCTGGAAACACCATATATTTT	CASKWGTGPGNTIYF
.	TRBJ1-5	TRBV29-1	.	13	TGCAGCGCAGTGACAGGCCTCAATCAGCCCCAGCATTTT	CSAVTGLNQPQHF
.	TRBJ1-2	TRBV7-9	.	13	TGTGCCAGCAGCCGTGGACAGCTAGATGGCTACACCTTC	CASSRGQLDGYTF
.	TRBJ1-2	TRBV6-5	.	14	TGTGCCAGCAGGCCCTCACAGGTTAACTATGGCTACACCTTC	CASRPSQVNYGYTF
once	TRBJ1-5	TRBV7-2	.	15	TGTGCCAGCAGCAAAAACAGGGACTACAATCAGCCCCAGCATTTT	CASSKNRDYNQPQHF
.	TRBJ2-5	TRBV5-6	.	13	TGTGCCAGCACCCAGACAGTGATGGAGACCCAGTACTTC	CASTQTVMETQYF
.	TRBJ2-3	TRBV5-4	.	14	TGTGCCAGCCGTCCTACAAGCGGCACAGATACGCAGTATTTT	CASRPTSGTDTQYF
.	TRBJ1-3	TRBV11-2	.	14	TGTGCCAGCAGCTTACTCCTCTCTGGAAACACCATATATTTT	CASSLLLSGNTIYF
.	TRBJ2-1	TRBV19	.	17	TGTGCCAGTAGAAAATCCCTGAACCCGAGCTCCTACAATGAGCAGTTCTTC	CASRKSLNPSSYNEQFF
few	TRBJ1-4	TRBV30	TRBD1	12	TGTGCCTGGAGTGATGGGGACAGTAAACTGTTTTTT	CAWSDGDSKLFF
.	TRBJ2-7	TRBV9	TRBD2	17	TGTGCCAGCAGCGTGTGTAGAGGTAGCGGGAGGCCTCACGAGCAGTACTTC	CASSVCRGSGRPHEQYF
once	TRBJ2-5	TRBV10-2	.	12	TGCGCCAGCAGTGAGGTTGCGGAGACCCAGTACTTC	CASSEVAETQYF
.	TRBJ2-2	TRBV5-6	.	14	TGTGCCAGCAGCTTTCCTCGGAACACCGGGGAGCTGTTTTTT	CASSFPRNTGELFF
.	TRBJ2-7	TRBV5-1	.	12	TGCGCCAGCAGCTTTAGAATTGGCGAGCAGTACTTC	CASSFRIGEQYF
once	TRBJ2-5	TRBV27	.	15	TGTGCCAGCAGTCCCCGGGGGTCCCTTAGGAAGACCCAGTACTTC	CASSPRGSLRKTQYF
.	TRBJ2-1	TRBV19	.	13	TGTGCCAGTAGTATGGCCTACTACGATGAGCAGTTCTTC	CASSMAYYDEQFF
.	TRBJ1-1	TRBV29-1	.	16	TGCAGCGTTGAAGCCCGACCCTACGGGGAGGACACTGAAGCTTTCTTT	CSVEARPYGEDTEAFF
.	TRBJ2-6	TRBV5-1	.	19	TGCGCCAGCAGCTCGTCGGGACTGGAGACTTGGTTTGGGGCCAACGTCCTGACTTTC	CASSSSGLETWFGANVLTF
.	TRBJ1-1	TRBV6-5	.	13	TGTGCCAGCAGTTACTTAATGAACACTGAAGCTTTCTTT	CASSYLMNTEAFF
.	TRBJ1-4	TRBV5-1	.	16	TGCGCCAGCAGCTTGGGGGGGGGCAACACTAATGAAAAACTGTTTTTT	CASSLGGGNTNEKLFF